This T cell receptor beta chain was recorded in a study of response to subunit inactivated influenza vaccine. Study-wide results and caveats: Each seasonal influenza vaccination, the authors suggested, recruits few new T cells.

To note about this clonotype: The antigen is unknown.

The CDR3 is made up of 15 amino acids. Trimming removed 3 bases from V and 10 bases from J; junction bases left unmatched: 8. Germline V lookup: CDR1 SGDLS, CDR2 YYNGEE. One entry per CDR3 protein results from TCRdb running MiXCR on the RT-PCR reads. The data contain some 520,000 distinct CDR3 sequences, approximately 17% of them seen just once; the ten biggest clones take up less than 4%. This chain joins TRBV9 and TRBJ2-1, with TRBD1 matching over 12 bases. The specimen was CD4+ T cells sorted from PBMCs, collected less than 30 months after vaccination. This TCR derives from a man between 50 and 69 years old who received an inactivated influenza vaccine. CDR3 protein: CASSEGQGAKWEQFF. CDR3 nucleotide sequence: TGTGCCAGCAGCGAGGGACAGGGGGCAAAATGGGAGCAGTTCTTC.